This TCR beta chain was documented in a study of technical replicates of blood from several donors. Clones were sequenced by immunoSEQ multiplex PCR, and TCRdb holds only the in-frame ones, with some missing. Of about 80,000 clones detected, 70% to 90% appear once; the ten largest clones hold 4.8%. Germline V gene lookup returns CDR1 SQVTM and CDR2 ANQGSEA. This CDR3 is built from 11 residues. Unmatched junction bases numbered 2, after V lost 6 bases and J lost 6 bases. Sequenced: PBMCs. The chain is built from TRBV29-1 and TRBJ1-2; 9 positions match TRBD1. This clonotype was sampled from a human donor in good health. Some clones in this sample may be carry-over from other donors' samples. Here the CDR3 reads CSVDRGDGYTF. For the CDR3, the DNA is TGCAGCGTCGACAGGGGGGATGGCTACACCTTC.